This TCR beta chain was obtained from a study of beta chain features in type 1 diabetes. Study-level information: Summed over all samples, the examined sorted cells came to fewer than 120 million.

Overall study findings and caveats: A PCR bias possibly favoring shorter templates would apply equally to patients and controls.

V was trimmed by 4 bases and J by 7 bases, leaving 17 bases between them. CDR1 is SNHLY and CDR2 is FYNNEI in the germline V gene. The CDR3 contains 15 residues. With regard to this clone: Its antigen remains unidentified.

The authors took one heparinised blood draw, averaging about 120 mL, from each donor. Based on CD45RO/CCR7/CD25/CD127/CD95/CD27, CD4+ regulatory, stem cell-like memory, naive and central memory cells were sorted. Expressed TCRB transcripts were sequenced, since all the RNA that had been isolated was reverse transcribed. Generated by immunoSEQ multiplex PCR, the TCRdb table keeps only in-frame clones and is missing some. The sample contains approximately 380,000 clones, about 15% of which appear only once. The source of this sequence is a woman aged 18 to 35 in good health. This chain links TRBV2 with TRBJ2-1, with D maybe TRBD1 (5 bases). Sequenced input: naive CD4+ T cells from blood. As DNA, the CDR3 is TGTGCCAGCAGTGTTCAGGGATTGAAGGGTAATGAGCAGTTCTTC. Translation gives CASSVQGLKGNEQFF.